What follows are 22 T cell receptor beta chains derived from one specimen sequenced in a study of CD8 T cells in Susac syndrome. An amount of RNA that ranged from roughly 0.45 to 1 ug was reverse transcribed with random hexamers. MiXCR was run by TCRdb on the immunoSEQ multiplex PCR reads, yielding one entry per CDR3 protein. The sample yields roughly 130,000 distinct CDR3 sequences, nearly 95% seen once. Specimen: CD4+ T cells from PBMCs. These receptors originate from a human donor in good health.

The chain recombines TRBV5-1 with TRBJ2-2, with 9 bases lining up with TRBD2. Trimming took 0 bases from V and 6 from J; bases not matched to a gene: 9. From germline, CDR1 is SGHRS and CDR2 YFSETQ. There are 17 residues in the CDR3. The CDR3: CASSLVLAGNQAGELFF. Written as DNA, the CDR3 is TGCGCCAGCAGCTTGGTCCTAGCGGGAAACCAGGCCGGGGAGCTGTTTTTT. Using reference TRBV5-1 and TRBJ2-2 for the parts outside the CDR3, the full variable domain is KAGVTQTPRYLIKTRGQQVTLSCSPISGHRSVSWYQQTPGQGLQFLFEYFSETQRNKGNFPGRFSGRQFSNSRSEMNVSTLELGDSALYLCASSLVLAGNQAGELFFGEGSRLTVL.

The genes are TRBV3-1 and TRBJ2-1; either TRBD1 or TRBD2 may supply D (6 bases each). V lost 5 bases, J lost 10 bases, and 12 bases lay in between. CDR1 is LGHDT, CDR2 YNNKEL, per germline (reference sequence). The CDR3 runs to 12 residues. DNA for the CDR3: TGTGCCAGCAGCTCAAGGGGGAGGGAGCAGTTCTTC. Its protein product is CASSSRGREQFF.

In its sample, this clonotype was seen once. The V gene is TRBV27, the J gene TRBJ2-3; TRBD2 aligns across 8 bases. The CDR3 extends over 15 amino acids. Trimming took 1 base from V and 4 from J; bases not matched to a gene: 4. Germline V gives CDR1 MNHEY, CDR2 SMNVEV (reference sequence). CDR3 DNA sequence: TGTGCCAGCAGTTTATGGCTAGCGGGTGCAGATACGCAGTATTTT. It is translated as CASSLWLAGADTQYF.

The CDR3 nucleotides read TGTGCCAGCAGCCAACCTAGCGGGAGACTAGCCGAGCAGTACTTC. It encodes CASSQPSGRLAEQYF. The V call is TRBV3-1, the J call TRBJ2-7, with 10 bases lining up with TRBD2. The V segment lost 2 bases and the J segment 6 bases; nucleotides outside the gene matches: 7. The CDR3 spans 15 residues. Germline V gene data show CDR1 as LGHDT and CDR2 as YNNKEL (reference sequence).

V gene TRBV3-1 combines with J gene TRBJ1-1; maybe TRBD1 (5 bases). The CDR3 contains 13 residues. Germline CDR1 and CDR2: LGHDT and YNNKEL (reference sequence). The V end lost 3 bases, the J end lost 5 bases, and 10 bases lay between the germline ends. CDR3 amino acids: CASSHTGGTEAFF. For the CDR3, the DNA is TGTGCCAGCAGCCACACAGGCGGAACTGAAGCTTTCTTT.

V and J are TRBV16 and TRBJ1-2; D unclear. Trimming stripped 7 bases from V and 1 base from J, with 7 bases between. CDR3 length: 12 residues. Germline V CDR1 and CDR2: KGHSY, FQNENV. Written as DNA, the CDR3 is TGTGCCAGCATCGGCAGTAACTATGGCTACACCTTC. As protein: CASIGSNYGYTF.

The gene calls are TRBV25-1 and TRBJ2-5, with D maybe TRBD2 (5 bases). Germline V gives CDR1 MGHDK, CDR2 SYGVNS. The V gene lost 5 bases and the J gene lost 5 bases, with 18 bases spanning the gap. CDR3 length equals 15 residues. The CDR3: CASSRDGGPGETQYF. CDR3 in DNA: TGTGCCAGCAGTCGTGACGGCGGGCCTGGGGAGACCCAGTACTTC.

The CDR3 nucleotides are TGTGCCAGCAGTTCCCGGACAGAGGGCTACACCTTC. Amino acids: CASSSRTEGYTF. The chain is built from TRBV2 and TRBJ1-2; the D gene is possibly TRBD1 (6 bases). CDR1 and CDR2 from the germline V gene are SNHLY and FYNNEI. This CDR3 has 12 amino acids. The V end was cut by 5 bases, the J end by 8 bases, with 12 bases between.

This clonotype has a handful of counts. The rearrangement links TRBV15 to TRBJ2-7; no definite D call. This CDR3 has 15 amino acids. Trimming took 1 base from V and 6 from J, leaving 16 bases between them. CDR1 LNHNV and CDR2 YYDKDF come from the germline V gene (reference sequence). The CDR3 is CATSRGRPAEREQYF. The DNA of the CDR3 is TGTGCCACCAGCAGAGGTAGGCCGGCGGAGCGCGAGCAGTACTTC.

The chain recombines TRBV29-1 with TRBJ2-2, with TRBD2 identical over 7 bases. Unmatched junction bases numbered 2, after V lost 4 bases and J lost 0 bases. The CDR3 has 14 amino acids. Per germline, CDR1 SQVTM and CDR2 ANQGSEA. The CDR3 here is CSVGGRANTGELFF. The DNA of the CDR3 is TGCAGCGTTGGGGGGAGGGCGAACACCGGGGAGCTGTTTTTT.

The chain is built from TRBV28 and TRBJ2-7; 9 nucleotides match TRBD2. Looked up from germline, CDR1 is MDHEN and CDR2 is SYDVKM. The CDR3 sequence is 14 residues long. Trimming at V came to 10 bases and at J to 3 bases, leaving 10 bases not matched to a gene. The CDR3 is CATSASGIYYEQYF. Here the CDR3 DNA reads TGTGCCACCTCCGCTAGCGGGATCTACTACGAGCAGTACTTC.

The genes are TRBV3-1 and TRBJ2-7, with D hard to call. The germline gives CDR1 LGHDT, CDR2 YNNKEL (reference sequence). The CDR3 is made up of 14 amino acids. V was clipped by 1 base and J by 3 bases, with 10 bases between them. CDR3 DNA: TGTGCCAGCAGCCAAGCTATGAGAGGCTACGAGCAGTACTTC. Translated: CASSQAMRGYEQYF.

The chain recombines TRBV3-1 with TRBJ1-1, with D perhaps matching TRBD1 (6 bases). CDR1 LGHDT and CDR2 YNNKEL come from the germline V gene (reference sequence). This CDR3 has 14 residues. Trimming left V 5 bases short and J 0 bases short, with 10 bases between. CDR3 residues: CASSAQGMNTEAFF. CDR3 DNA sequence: TGTGCCAGCAGCGCACAGGGCATGAACACTGAAGCTTTCTTT.

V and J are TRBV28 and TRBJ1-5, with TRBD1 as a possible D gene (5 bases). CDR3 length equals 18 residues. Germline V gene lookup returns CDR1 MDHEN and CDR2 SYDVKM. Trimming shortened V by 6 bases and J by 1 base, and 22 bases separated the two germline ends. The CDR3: CASSRTGRGGRSNQPQHF. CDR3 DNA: TGTGCCAGCAGCCGGACGGGACGAGGTGGGCGGAGCAATCAGCCCCAGCATTTT.

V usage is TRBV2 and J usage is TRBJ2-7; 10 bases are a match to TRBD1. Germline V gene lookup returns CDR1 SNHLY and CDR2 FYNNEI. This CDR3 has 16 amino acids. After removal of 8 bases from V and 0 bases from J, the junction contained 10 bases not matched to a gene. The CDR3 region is CASAPTGGYVSYEQYF. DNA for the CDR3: TGTGCCAGCGCTCCGACAGGGGGCTATGTCTCCTACGAGCAGTACTTC.

The CDR3 spells CASSGATRAGNIQYF. CDR3 sequence (DNA): TGCGCCAGCAGCGGGGCGACCCGTGCCGGAAACATTCAGTACTTC. The chain links TRBV5-1 to TRBJ2-4, with D maybe TRBD1 (5 bases). Trimming stripped 4 bases from V and 6 bases from J, with 17 bases between. The CDR3 is made up of 15 amino acids. Germline values: CDR1 SGHRS, CDR2 YFSETQ.

Here the CDR3 reads CSVMVRGRGEQYF. CDR3 nucleotide sequence: TGCAGCGTTATGGTCAGAGGCAGGGGCGAGCAGTACTTC. The V and J genes are TRBV29-1 and TRBJ2-7; D is perhaps TRBD1 (6 bases). Germline CDR1 is SQVTM and CDR2 is ANQGSEA. The CDR3 length is 13 residues. The V and J ends lost 5 bases and 6 bases respectively, with 17 bases between them.

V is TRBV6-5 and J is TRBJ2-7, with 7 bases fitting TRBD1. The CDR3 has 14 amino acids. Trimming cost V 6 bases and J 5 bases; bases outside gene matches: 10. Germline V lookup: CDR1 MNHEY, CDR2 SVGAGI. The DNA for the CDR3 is TGTGCCAGCAGCCCAAACAGGGGCCGAGACGAGCAGTACTTC. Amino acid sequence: CASSPNRGRDEQYF.

Here the CDR3 DNA reads TGTGCCAGCAGCTTAACGCCGGGACAGGGGGCTGATCAGCCCCAGCATTTT. Amino acids: CASSLTPGQGADQPQHF. The chain uses TRBV7-2 and TRBJ1-5; 12 bases fit TRBD1. There are 17 residues in the CDR3. The J segment lost 5 bases and the V segment lost 2 bases, leaving 7 bases of the junction unmatched. CDR1 is SGHTA, CDR2 FQGNSA, per germline.

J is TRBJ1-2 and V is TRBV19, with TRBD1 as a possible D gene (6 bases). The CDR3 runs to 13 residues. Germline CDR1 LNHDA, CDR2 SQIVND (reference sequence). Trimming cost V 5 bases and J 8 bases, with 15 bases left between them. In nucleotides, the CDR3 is TGTGCCAGTAGTGTCTCCCCGACAGGAGGCTACACCTTC. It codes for CASSVSPTGGYTF.

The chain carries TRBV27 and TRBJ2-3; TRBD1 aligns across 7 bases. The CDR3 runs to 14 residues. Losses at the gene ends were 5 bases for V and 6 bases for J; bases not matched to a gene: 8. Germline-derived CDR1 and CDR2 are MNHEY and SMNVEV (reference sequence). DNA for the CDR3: TGTGCCAGCAGTGACACCCACAGGGGTGATACGCAGTATTTT. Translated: CASSDTHRGDTQYF.

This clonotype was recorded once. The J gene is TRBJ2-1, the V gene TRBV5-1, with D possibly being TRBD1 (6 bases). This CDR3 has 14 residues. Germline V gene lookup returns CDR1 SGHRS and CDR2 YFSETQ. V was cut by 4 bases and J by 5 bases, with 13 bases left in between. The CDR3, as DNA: TGCGCCAGCAGCCGGCAGGGGCGAGACAATGAGCAGTTCTTC. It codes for CASSRQGRDNEQFF.